A single sample is the source of the 31 T cell receptor beta chains below, sequenced in a study of blood T cell repertoires in COVID-19. Using immunoSEQ multiplex PCR, the repertoire was profiled, and TCRdb retains in-frame clones only, with some absent. The sample consists of about 300,000 clones, 88% of them appearing once. Sequenced input: peripheral blood. The origin of the receptors is a young woman who had recovered from COVID-19.

The gene calls are TRBV5-1 and TRBJ2-2; 8 positions agree with TRBD1. Unmatched junction bases numbered 3, after V lost 1 base and J lost 7 bases. Looked up from germline, CDR1 is SGHRS and CDR2 is YFSETQ. CDR3 size: 14 residues. CDR3 region: CASSLSGGGGELFF. CDR3 sequence (DNA): TGCGCCAGCAGCTTGTCAGGGGGCGGCGGGGAGCTGTTTTTT.

The V and J genes are TRBV29-1 and TRBJ2-7; 7 positions agree with TRBD2. The CDR3 consists of 13 residues. Germline CDR1 is SQVTM and CDR2 is ANQGSEA. The V and J ends lost 8 bases and 2 bases, in that order; junction bases with no gene match: 9. In DNA form, the CDR3 reads TGCAGCACCGGGGGAGGGCCTACCTACGAGCAGTACTTC. It translates to CSTGGGPTYEQYF.

This rearrangement joins TRBV27 to TRBJ1-6; 8 positions match TRBD1. Looked up from germline, CDR1 is MNHEY and CDR2 is SMNVEV (reference sequence). The CDR3 loop spans 23 amino acids. V gave up 1 base and J gave up 0 bases; unmatched junction bases: 20. CDR3 sequence reads: CASSLYLRDRPSPGHSYNSPLHF. The CDR3 DNA reads TGTGCCAGCAGTTTATACCTGCGGGACAGGCCTTCCCCAGGGCACTCCTATAATTCACCCCTCCACTTT.

The DNA for the CDR3 is TGTGCCAGTAGTGTGGCTTCCGGGGGGTTTCGCATTGTGGGGACAGGGGATGGTCAGCCCCAGCATTTT. Its protein product is CASSVASGGFRIVGTGDGQPQHF. V is TRBV19 and J is TRBJ1-5, with 10 bases that match TRBD1. The V segment lost 5 bases and the J segment 6 bases; nucleotides outside the gene matches: 31. The CDR3 has 23 amino acids. Germline V gene data show CDR1 as LNHDA and CDR2 as SQIVND (reference sequence).

The V and J genes are TRBV27 and TRBJ1-1, with TRBD1 matching over 9 bases. V trimming: 5 bases; J trimming: 7 bases; junction bases outside the gene matches: 5. Germline V CDR1 and CDR2: MNHEY, SMNVEV (reference sequence). The CDR3 extends over 13 amino acids. CDR3 sequence reads: CASSDRGFSEAFF. CDR3 DNA: TGTGCCAGCAGTGACAGGGGGTTCAGTGAAGCTTTCTTT.

This clone was seen more than once but under ten times. The chain couples TRBV3-1 (or the pseudogene TRBV3-2) to TRBJ1-2; tentatively, D is TRBD1 (5 bases). Trimming took 5 bases from V and 3 from J, leaving 10 bases between them. In germline, CDR1 is LGHDT, CDR2 YNNKEL (reference sequence). The CDR3 loop spans 13 amino acids. CDR3 coding DNA: TGTGCCAGCAGCTTGGAAGGGGACTATGGCTACACCTTC. Translation gives CASSLEGDYGYTF.

This clone appeared a few times. The chain employs TRBV19 and TRBJ2-7, with D possibly matching TRBD1 (6 bases). The germline V gene encodes CDR1 LNHDA and CDR2 SQIVND (reference sequence). The CDR3 has 14 residues. The ends were cut back, 5 bases at V and 4 bases at J, with 15 bases in the middle. Here the CDR3 reads CASSGQGLTYEQYF. The CDR3 region has the DNA TGTGCCAGTAGTGGCCAGGGGCTTACATACGAGCAGTACTTC.

V gene TRBV6-5 combines with J gene TRBJ2-7, with 8 bases fitting TRBD2. In germline, CDR1 is MNHEY, CDR2 SVGAGI. The CDR3 is 13 amino acids. V shed 6 bases, J shed 4 bases, and the junction held 5 bases outside the gene matches. CDR3 amino acids: CASRMGTRYEQYF. CDR3 sequence (DNA): TGTGCCAGCAGGATGGGGACTAGGTACGAGCAGTACTTC.

This clone appeared once. V and J are TRBV7-9 and TRBJ2-7; 9 bases align to TRBD1. CDR1 SEHNR and CDR2 FQNEAQ come from the germline V gene (reference sequence). Losses at the gene ends were 4 bases for V and 2 bases for J; bases not matched to a gene: 9. The CDR3 is 16 amino acids. The chain's CDR3 is CASSSPVGTGPYEQYF. The CDR3, as DNA: TGTGCCAGCAGCTCTCCGGTCGGGACAGGGCCCTACGAGCAGTACTTC.

This clone was counted a single time. This chain uses TRBV27 with TRBJ1-1; 7 bases are shared with TRBD1. CDR1 is MNHEY, CDR2 SMNVEV, per germline (reference sequence). After removal of 4 bases from V and 4 bases from J, the junction contained 9 bases not matched to a gene. The CDR3 contains 15 residues. CDR3 region: CASSSLIQGGTEAFF. The DNA for the CDR3 is TGTGCCAGCAGTTCCTTGATCCAGGGGGGCACTGAAGCTTTCTTT.

The chain links TRBV7-5 to TRBJ1-2; the table's D gene call, TRBD1, was not cross checked with the DNA. TRBV7-5 is flagged as a pseudogene. CDR3 length: 15 amino acids. Written as DNA, the CDR3 is TGTGCCAGAAGCCCACAAGACAGGGGACGACATGGCTACACCTTC. This encodes CARSPQDRGRHGYTF.

The rearrangement uses TRBV10-2 and TRBJ2-1, with 7 bases lining up with TRBD2. The germline V gene encodes CDR1 WSHSY and CDR2 SAAADI. Unmatched junction bases numbered 3, after V lost 2 bases and J lost 5 bases. This CDR3 is 14 amino acids long. This chain's CDR3 is CASSERLADNEQFF. CDR3 sequence (DNA): TGCGCCAGCAGTGAGCGACTAGCAGACAATGAGCAGTTCTTC.

The V and J genes are TRBV7-9 and TRBJ2-1, with 8 positions matching TRBD2. The ends lost 4 bases at V and 6 bases at J; junction bases unmatched: 14. Germline values: CDR1 SEHNR, CDR2 FQNEAQ (reference sequence). This CDR3 is built from 17 residues. Here the CDR3 reads CASSSTDRGTRFNEQFF. CDR3 sequence (DNA): TGTGCCAGCAGCTCAACGGACCGGGGGACTAGATTCAATGAGCAGTTCTTC.

The chain combines TRBV5-1 with TRBJ1-5; D remains unclear. Between the trimmed V and J ends, which lost 4 bases and 7 bases, there was a span of 18 bases. The CDR3 spans 15 residues. The germline V gene has CDR1 SGHRS and CDR2 YFSETQ. The CDR3: CASSPRGGSGQPQHF. Written as DNA, the CDR3 is TGCGCCAGCAGCCCTCGGGGTGGGTCCGGCCAGCCCCAGCATTTT.

The chain carries TRBV2 and TRBJ2-1; D remains unclear. Trimming shortened V by 3 bases and J by 12 bases, and 15 bases separated the two germline ends. Germline V gives CDR1 SNHLY, CDR2 FYNNEI. This CDR3 spans 13 amino acids. The CDR3 loop reads CASSENWSLGQFF. CDR3 DNA: TGTGCCAGCAGTGAGAACTGGAGCCTAGGGCAGTTCTTC.

The chain couples TRBV28 to TRBJ1-6; 7 nucleotides agree with TRBD1. Germline-derived CDR1 and CDR2 are MDHEN and SYDVKM. Germline trimming cut 4 bases from V and 10 bases from J; bases unmatched to any gene: 10. This CDR3 contains 15 residues. The CDR3 reads CASSSPTGRGSPLHF. The DNA for the CDR3 is TGTGCCAGCAGTTCTCCGACAGGGCGGGGATCACCCCTCCACTTT.

The genes are TRBV6-6 and TRBJ1-3; D unclear. The length of the CDR3 is 14 residues. V was shortened by 5 bases and J by 4 bases, with 12 bases between the two germline ends. The V gene's germline CDR1 is MNHNY and CDR2 SVGAGI (reference sequence). The CDR3 DNA sequence: TGTGCCAGCAGTCCTTCGGAGGCAGGAAACACCATATATTTT. Its translation is CASSPSEAGNTIYF.

With respect to this clone: Other DNA variants within this sample encode the same CDR3. The genes are TRBV28 and TRBJ1-4; perhaps TRBD1 as D (6 bases). The CDR3 totals 14 residues. Germline CDR1 MDHEN, CDR2 SYDVKM. V lost 4 bases to trimming and J lost 0 bases, with 6 bases between them. The CDR3 protein is CASSSGATNEKLFF. The CDR3 DNA sequence: TGTGCCAGCAGTTCAGGGGCAACTAATGAAAAACTGTTTTTT.

The chain uses TRBV5-1 and TRBJ2-7; tentative D call: TRBD1 (6 bases). Trimming removed 4 bases at V and 0 bases at J, with 17 bases between. There are 16 residues in the CDR3. CDR1 and CDR2 (germline): SGHRS, YFSETQ. Written as DNA, the CDR3 is TGCGCCAGCAGCCCTGGATTGACAGGCAGCTCCTACGAGCAGTACTTC. Translating gives CASSPGLTGSSYEQYF. Full variable domain (rest looked up from reference TRBV5-1 and TRBJ2-7): KAGVTQTPRYLIKTRGQQVTLSCSPISGHRSVSWYQQTPGQGLQFLFEYFSETQRNKGNFPGRFSGRQFSNSRSEMNVSTLELGDSALYLCASSPGLTGSSYEQYFGPGTRLTVT.

The rearrangement joins TRBV24-1 to TRBJ1-2, with D perhaps matching TRBD1 (6 bases). Between the trimmed V and J ends, which lost 9 bases and 7 bases, there was a span of 20 bases. CDR3 size: 14 residues. CDR1 KGHDR and CDR2 SFDVKD come from the germline V gene. Here the CDR3 reads CATGPLQGVSGYTF. The DNA of the CDR3 is TGTGCCACCGGTCCCCTACAGGGTGTGAGTGGCTACACCTTC.

The chain carries TRBV15 and TRBJ2-3, with a possible D match to TRBD2 (5 bases). Trimming took off 5 bases at V and 3 bases at J, with 18 bases between the two ends. Germline-derived CDR1 and CDR2 are LNHNV and YYDKDF (reference sequence). The CDR3 spans 16 residues. For the CDR3, the DNA is TGTGCCACCAGCCGGTTTGCCGGGGTTCCGACAGATACGCAGTATTTT. Translating it yields CATSRFAGVPTDTQYF.

The genes are TRBV5-4 and TRBJ1-2; D unresolved. The CDR3 is made up of 15 amino acids. Per the germline V gene, CDR1 is SGHNT and CDR2 is YYREEE (reference sequence). Trimming left V 4 bases short and J 0 bases short, with 13 bases between. CDR3 sequence: CASSLPGKTNYGYTF. As DNA, the CDR3 is TGTGCCAGCAGCCTCCCCGGGAAAACTAACTATGGCTACACCTTC.

The chain has TRBV19 and TRBJ2-6; the match to TRBD2 covers 10 bases. After removal of 2 bases from V and 2 bases from J, the junction contained 6 bases not matched to a gene. There are 18 residues in the CDR3. In germline, CDR1 is LNHDA, CDR2 SQIVND (reference sequence). CDR3 coding DNA: TGTGCCAGTAGTATACATCCTAGCGGGGGAGCTGGGGCCAACGTCCTGACTTTC. This translates into CASSIHPSGGAGANVLTF.

This rearrangement joins TRBV6-5 to TRBJ1-3; D gene uncertain. CDR3 length: 16 residues. Trimming left V 2 bases short and J 0 bases short, with 11 bases between. From germline, CDR1 is MNHEY and CDR2 SVGAGI. CDR3: CASSYGGTFSGNTIYF. CDR3 coding DNA: TGTGCCAGCAGTTACGGAGGCACCTTCTCTGGAAACACCATATATTTT.

This chain uses TRBV14 with TRBJ2-2; weak D call: TRBD1 (8 bases). This CDR3 has 16 residues. Germline-derived CDR1 and CDR2 are SGHDN and FVKESK. V was pared by 4 bases and J by 5 bases, with 17 bases between. The CDR3 coding sequence is TGTGCCAGCAGCCCCGGAGGACAGGGAGGGACCGGGGAGCTGTTTTTT. Translating it yields CASSPGGQGGTGELFF.

This clone has just one count. The V call is TRBV6-6, the J call TRBJ2-1; either TRBD1 or TRBD2 may fit D (5 bases each). There are 13 residues in the CDR3. The V end was cut by 5 bases, the J end by 7 bases, with 12 bases between. The germline V gene encodes CDR1 MNHNY and CDR2 SVGAGI (reference sequence). CDR3 nucleotide sequence: TGTGCCAGCAGTCAGGGCCCGGGAAATGAGCAGTTCTTC. Protein product: CASSQGPGNEQFF.

CDR3 coding DNA: TGTGCCAGCAGCTCACTCGGGGACATGGAGCAGTTCTTC. Translating it yields CASSSLGDMEQFF. This sequence joins TRBV7-9 and TRBJ2-1; D may be TRBD1 (6 bases). CDR3 length: 13 residues. Trimming removed 4 bases from V and 10 bases from J, with 14 bases in between. CDR1 SEHNR and CDR2 FQNEAQ come from the germline V gene (reference sequence).

J is TRBJ2-3 and V is TRBV29-1; TRBD1 matches 7 bases. Per the germline V gene, CDR1 is SQVTM and CDR2 is ANQGSEA. Trimming took 7 bases from V and 4 from J; bases not matched to a gene: 5. This CDR3 is built from 12 residues. The DNA of the CDR3 is TGCAGCGCCCTTACAGGGGCAGATACGCAGTATTTT. It translates to CSALTGADTQYF.

The DNA of the CDR3 is TGTGCCAGCAGCTTAGGACCCGACAGGGGGCATAAAGGCTACACCTTC. Translated, it gives CASSLGPDRGHKGYTF. V is TRBV7-2 and J is TRBJ1-2; 10 bases are shared with TRBD1. The germline V gene encodes CDR1 SGHTA and CDR2 FQGNSA. The CDR3 is 16 amino acids. The V and J ends lost 1 base and 8 bases, in that order; junction bases with no gene match: 10.

V and J are TRBV5-4 and TRBJ2-5; TRBD2 might be the D (6 bases). Germline V CDR1 and CDR2: SGHNT, YYREEE (reference sequence). The CDR3 loop spans 15 amino acids. The V end was cut by 4 bases, the J end by 2 bases, with 15 bases between. The chain's CDR3 is CASSPPGDLQETQYF. The DNA of the CDR3 is TGTGCCAGCAGCCCGCCCGGGGACTTACAAGAGACCCAGTACTTC.

On this clone itself: At one end, the junction sequence differs from germline, possibly due to a read error. The chain links TRBV28 to TRBJ2-1; 7 bases are a match to TRBD2. The CDR3 extends over 14 amino acids. CDR1 and CDR2 from the germline V gene are MDHEN and SYDVKM. Written as DNA, the CDR3 is TGTGCCACCAGTCCGGCGGGGGATCGCAATGAGCAGTTCTTC. Encoded protein: CATSPAGDRNEQFF.